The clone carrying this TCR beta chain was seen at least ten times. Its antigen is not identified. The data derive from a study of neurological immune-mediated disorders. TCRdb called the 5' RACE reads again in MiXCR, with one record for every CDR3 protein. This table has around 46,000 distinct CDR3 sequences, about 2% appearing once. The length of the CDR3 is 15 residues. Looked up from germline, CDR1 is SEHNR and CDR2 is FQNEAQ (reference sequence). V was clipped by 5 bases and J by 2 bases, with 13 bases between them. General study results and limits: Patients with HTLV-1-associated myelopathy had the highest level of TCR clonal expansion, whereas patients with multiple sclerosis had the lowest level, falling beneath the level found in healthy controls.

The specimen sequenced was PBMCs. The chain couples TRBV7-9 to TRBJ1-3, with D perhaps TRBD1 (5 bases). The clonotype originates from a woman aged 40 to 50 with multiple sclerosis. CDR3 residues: CASSPGQLPGNTIYF. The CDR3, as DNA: TGTGCCAGCAGCCCCGGACAACTCCCTGGAAACACCATATATTTT.